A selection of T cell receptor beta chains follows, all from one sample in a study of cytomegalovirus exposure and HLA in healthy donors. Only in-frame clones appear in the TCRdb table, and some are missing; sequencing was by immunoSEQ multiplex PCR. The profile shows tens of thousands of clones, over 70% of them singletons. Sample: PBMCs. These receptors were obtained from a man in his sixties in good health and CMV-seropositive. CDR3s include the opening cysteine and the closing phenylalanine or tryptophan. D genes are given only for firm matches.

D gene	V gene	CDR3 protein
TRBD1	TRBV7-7	CASSDLGQGAGETQYF
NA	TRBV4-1	CASSQDFGQDYGYTF
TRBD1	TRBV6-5	CASSQTPGQPYGYTF
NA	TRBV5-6	CASSLGRETSPLHF
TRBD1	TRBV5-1	CASSLATGGPYEQYF
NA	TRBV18	CASSPPVLHEKLFF
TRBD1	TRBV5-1	CASSLGDDRANSPLHF
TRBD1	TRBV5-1	CASSYEGAGYNEQFF
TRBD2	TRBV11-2	CASSSLAGPAYEQYF
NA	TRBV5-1	CASSRQGAVEDTQYF